This TCR beta chain stems from a study of blood T cell repertoires in COVID-19. Study information: Whether acute or convalescent, the COVID-19 samples came from the United States, Italy and Spain. PBMCs, B-cell-depleted T cells, or T cells provided the cDNA or gDNA that made up the material.

This clone is a singleton in its sample. Trimming removed 4 bases from V and 0 bases from J, with 9 bases in between. The CDR3 sequence is 14 residues long. The germline gives CDR1 GTSNPN, CDR2 SVGIG (reference sequence). Original handling: It was from reference gene primer amplification that nucleated cell counts were estimated. Sequencing used immunoSEQ multiplex PCR; TCRdb keeps in-frame clones, though not all of them. V, J and clone size were drawn from that table, and D and trimming were deduced from the DNA. The sample has some 80,000 clones, approximately 87% seen once. The origin of this receptor is a human donor in a cohort sampled during active COVID-19. Sequencing was carried out using peripheral blood. The chain is built from TRBV30 and TRBJ2-2; the D gene is possibly TRBD1 (5 bases). CDR3 in DNA: TGTGCCTGGAAGGGGTTCGCGAACACCGGGGAGCTGTTTTTT. Translated, it gives CAWKGFANTGELFF. The full variable domain, rest sourced from reference TRBV30 and TRBJ2-2, is SQTIHQWPATLVQPVGSPLSLECTVEGTSNPNLYWYRQAAGRGLQLLFYSVGIGQISSEVPQNLSASRPQDRQFILSSKKLLLSDSGFYLCAWKGFANTGELFFGEGSRLTVL.